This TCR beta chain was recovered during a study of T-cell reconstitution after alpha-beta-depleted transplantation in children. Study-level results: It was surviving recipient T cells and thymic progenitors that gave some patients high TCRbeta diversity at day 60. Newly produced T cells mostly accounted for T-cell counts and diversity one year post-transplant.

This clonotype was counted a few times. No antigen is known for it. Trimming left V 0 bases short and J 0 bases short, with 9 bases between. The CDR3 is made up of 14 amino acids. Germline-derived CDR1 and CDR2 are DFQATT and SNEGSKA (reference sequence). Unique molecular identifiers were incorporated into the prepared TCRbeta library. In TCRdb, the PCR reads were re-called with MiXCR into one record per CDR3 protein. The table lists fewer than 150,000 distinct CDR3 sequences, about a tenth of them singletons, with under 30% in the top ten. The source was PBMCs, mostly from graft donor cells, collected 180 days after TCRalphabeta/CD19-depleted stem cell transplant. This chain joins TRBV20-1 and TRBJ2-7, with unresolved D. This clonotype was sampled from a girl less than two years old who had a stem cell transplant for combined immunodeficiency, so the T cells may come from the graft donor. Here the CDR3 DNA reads TGCAGTGCTAGAGACATGGAGTACTCCTACGAGCAGTACTTC. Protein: CSARDMEYSYEQYF.